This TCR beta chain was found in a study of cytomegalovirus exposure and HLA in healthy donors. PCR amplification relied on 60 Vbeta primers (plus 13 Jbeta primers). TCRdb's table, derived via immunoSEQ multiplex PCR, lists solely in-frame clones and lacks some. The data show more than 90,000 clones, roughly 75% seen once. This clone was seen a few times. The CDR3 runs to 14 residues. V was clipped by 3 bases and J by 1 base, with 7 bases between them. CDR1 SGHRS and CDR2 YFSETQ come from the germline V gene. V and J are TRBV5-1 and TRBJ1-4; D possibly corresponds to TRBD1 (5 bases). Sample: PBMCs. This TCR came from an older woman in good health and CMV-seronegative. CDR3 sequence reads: CASSSGETNEKLFF. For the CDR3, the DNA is TGCGCCAGCAGCTCGGGGGAAACTAATGAAAAACTGTTTTTT.